This paragraph reports one T cell receptor beta chain. Clones were sequenced by immunoSEQ multiplex PCR, and TCRdb holds only the in-frame ones, with some missing. Of roughly 520,000 clones listed, 88% are singletons. In terms of age and location, participants ranged from roughly 18 to 95 years and lived in approximately 26 US areas. This entry is derived from a study of blood T cell repertoires in COVID-19. Sequenced material: PBMCs or T cells enriched from blood (not recorded which). The TCR was taken from a woman in her thirties or forties who had recovered from COVID-19.

The CDR3 protein is CAISPEGLYGYTF. The CDR3 DNA reads as TGTGCCATCAGTCCCGAGGGCCTCTATGGCTACACCTTC. The chain joins TRBV10-3 to TRBJ1-2; unclear D gene. V shed 5 bases and J shed 4 bases, with 11 bases lying between them. Germline loops: CDR1 ENHRY, CDR2 SYGVKD. The CDR3 consists of 13 residues.